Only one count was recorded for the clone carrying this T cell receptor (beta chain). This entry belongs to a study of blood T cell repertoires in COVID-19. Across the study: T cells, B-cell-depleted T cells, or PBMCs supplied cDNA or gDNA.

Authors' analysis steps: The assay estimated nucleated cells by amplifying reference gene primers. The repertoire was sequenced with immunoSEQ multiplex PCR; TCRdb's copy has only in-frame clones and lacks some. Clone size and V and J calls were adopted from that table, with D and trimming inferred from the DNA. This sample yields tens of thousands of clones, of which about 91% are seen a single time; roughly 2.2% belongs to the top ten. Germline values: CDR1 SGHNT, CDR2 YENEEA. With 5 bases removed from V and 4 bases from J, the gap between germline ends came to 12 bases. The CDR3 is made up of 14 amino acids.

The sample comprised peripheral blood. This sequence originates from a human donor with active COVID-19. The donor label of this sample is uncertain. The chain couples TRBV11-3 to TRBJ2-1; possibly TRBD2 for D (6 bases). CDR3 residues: CASSPGTGYNEQFF. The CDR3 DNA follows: TGTGCCAGCAGCCCCGGGACTGGATACAATGAGCAGTTCTTC.